Shown below are 6 T cell receptor beta chains from a single sample sequenced in a study of CD8+ T cells in alopecia areata. Extraction and reverse transcription of RNA yielded cDNA as the sequencing template. Assay: immunoSEQ multiplex PCR; the TCRdb copy retains only in-frame clones and omits some. In the table there are more than 200,000 clones, about three fifths of which are singletons. As for treatment: oral pan-JAK inhibitor, 5-10 mg twice daily. The starting material was CD4+ T cells sorted from blood, obtained at week 4, from a patient treated with tofacitinib. These receptors all stem from a human donor with alopecia areata.

The chain joins TRBV5-4 to TRBJ2-5, with 15 bases aligning to TRBD2. The germline V gene has CDR1 SGHNT and CDR2 YYREEE (reference sequence). Losses at the gene ends were 4 bases for V and 5 bases for J; bases not matched to a gene: 6. This CDR3 region has 16 residues. The CDR3 protein is CASSAGTSGGKETQYF. In nucleotides, the CDR3 is TGTGCCAGCAGCGCCGGGACTAGCGGGGGGAAGGAGACCCAGTACTTC.

The genes are TRBV7-3 and TRBJ2-6, with D perhaps being TRBD1 or TRBD2 (5 bases each). With 2 bases removed from V and 4 bases from J, the gap between germline ends came to 15 bases. The germline CDR1 and CDR2 sequences are SGHTA and FQGTGA. The CDR3 covers 17 residues. In DNA form, the CDR3 reads TGTGCCAGCAGCTTATCCGTGGGGACGGCGGGGGCCAACGTCCTGACTTTC. The encoded protein is CASSLSVGTAGANVLTF. Full variable domain (rest looked up from reference TRBV7-3 and TRBJ2-6): GAGVSQTPSNKVTEKGKYVELRCDPISGHTALYWYRQSLGQGPEFLIYFQGTGAADDSGLPNDRFFAVRPEGSVSTLKIQRTERGDSAVYLCASSLSVGTAGANVLTFGAGSRLTVL.

This sequence joins TRBV30 and TRBJ1-1; the D is unclear. From germline, CDR1 is GTSNPN and CDR2 SVGIG (reference sequence). The CDR3 runs to 14 residues. Trimming removed 0 bases from V and 1 base from J, with 9 bases in between. CDR3 nucleotides: TGTGCCTGGAGTGTACGGGGAGCGAACACTGAAGCTTTCTTT. Translated, it gives CAWSVRGANTEAFF.

The V gene is TRBV6-5, the J gene TRBJ1-6; the match to TRBD1 covers 10 bases. CDR3 length equals 15 residues. V trimming: 2 bases; J trimming: 7 bases; junction bases outside the gene matches: 2. Germline assignment: CDR1 MNHEY and CDR2 SVGAGI. CDR3 residues: CASSYRDRGNSPLHF. The CDR3 DNA is TGTGCCAGCAGTTACCGGGACAGGGGAAATTCACCCCTCCACTTT.

The chain combines TRBV29-1 with TRBJ2-5; tentatively, D is TRBD2 (7 bases). Per the germline V gene, CDR1 is SQVTM and CDR2 is ANQGSEA. Trimming left V 0 bases short and J 5 bases short, with 10 bases between. CDR3 length: 13 amino acids. CDR3 DNA: TGCAGCGTTGAAGAGGGGGGGGCCGAGACCCAGTACTTC. Its protein is CSVEEGGAETQYF. The variable domain in full, completed from reference TRBV29-1 and TRBJ2-5, reads SAVISQKPSRDICQRGTSLTIQCQVDSQVTMMFWYRQQPGQSLTLIATANQGSEATYESGFVIDKFPISRPNLTFSTLTVSNMSPEDSSIYLCSVEEGGAETQYFGPGTRLLVL.

This clone was seen a handful of times. This sequence joins TRBV5-8 and TRBJ1-5; D may be TRBD1 (6 bases). The CDR3 totals 15 residues. Trimming removed 0 bases from V and 5 bases from J, with 12 bases in between. Germline lookup yields CDR1 SGHTS and CDR2 YDEGEE. The CDR3 bases are TGTGCCAGCAGCTTGGCGGGGGCTGGTGATCAGCCCCAGCATTTT. As protein: CASSLAGAGDQPQHF.